This TCR beta chain was sequenced for a study of blood T cell repertoires in COVID-19. Study context: The origin of the acute and convalescent COVID-19 samples was the United States, Italy and Spain. From T cells, B-cell-depleted T cells, or PBMCs came the material, which was cDNA or gDNA.

Followed longitudinally, the Seattle patients had been enrolled during active infection. As handled by the study authors: Estimation of nucleated cell counts was performed using reference gene primer amplification. The table came from immunoSEQ multiplex PCR; TCRdb's copy has only in-frame clones and leaves some out. The DNA was the basis for D and trimming; V, J and clone size are from that table. Here the sample spans 300,000 to 350,000 clones, about nine tenths being singletons. The germline CDR1 and CDR2 sequences are SEHNR and FQNEAQ (reference sequence). Between the trimmed V and J ends, which lost 3 bases and 5 bases, there was a span of 10 bases. The CDR3 loop spans 13 amino acids.

The rearrangement joins TRBV7-9 to TRBJ1-1, with no clear D. Sequenced sample: peripheral blood. The sequence came from a woman aged 60 to 75 with COVID-19, enrolled during active disease. The CDR3 loop is CASSFGLGTEAFF. The CDR3 DNA follows: TGTGCCAGCAGCTTCGGGTTGGGTACTGAAGCTTTCTTT.